This T cell receptor (beta chain) was observed in a study of T cells after yellow fever vaccination (dated by TCRdb to the late 2010s). Study-wide context: The SMART-Seq v4 Ultra Low Input RNA kit was used to prepare libraries from fractions with low cell numbers. To follow T-cell clones before and after primary and booster YFV17D yellow fever vaccination, bulk TCR alpha and beta repertoires were sequenced over time. Blood was collected at multiple timepoints before and after primary and secondary immunization, and bulk PBMC replicates and cell subsets were isolated. Two healthy male donors, one aged 18 to 30 and one aged 30 to 40 years, made up the cohort. Beyond this particular receptor, the publication reports: Most clones expanded after primary vaccination were re-detected after the booster (almost 97% of CD4 and around 88% of CD8), suggesting broad memory maintenance. Only a couple of donors were included in the study, so the extent to which the findings can be generalized is limited. FACS-sorted repertoires could contain abundant contaminating clonotypes from the bulk population, so computational filtering was required. A small share of clonotypes was detected in both CD4 and CD8 compartments, with the overlap likely arising from convergent recombination. The secondary T-cell response was found to be weaker but faster than the primary response, with a peak reached on day 5 rather than on day 15.

The sample's treatment or condition, from its label and the paper: live attenuated yellow fever vaccine strain. At every blood-draw timepoint, two biological replicates of bulk PBMCs were collected. PBMCs were isolated from peripheral blood using a standard Ficoll-Paque protocol. TriZol was used to extract RNA from bulk PBMCs, CD4 and CD8 fractions, and dextramer-positive and dextramer-negative fractions. This clonotype was detected ten times or more. Its antigen target is currently unknown. Base qualities were left out, and no much larger clone turns up one base away. TCR cDNA was synthesized by 5'RACE template switching, through which a universal primer site and unique molecular identifiers were introduced. Priming of cDNA synthesis was performed from both the TCR alpha and TCR beta constant segments. Two PCR steps were used to amplify libraries, with sample barcodes and sequencing adapters being added in the second step. Sequencing of the libraries was done on either Illumina HiSeq 2500 (2x100 bp) or NovaSeq (2x150 bp). The authors' pipeline ran thus. Demultiplexing of reads and collapsing into UMI consensus sequences were performed with MIGEC, and V(D)J alignment was carried out with MiXCR. Vaccine-responding clonotypes were identified with edgeR using replicate PBMC samples, with FDR below 0.01 and a log2 fold change above 5 up to day 15 being required. Each bulk clonotype received a CD4 or CD8 identity based on whether the sequenced CD4 or CD8 repertoire contained that clonotype at higher abundance. TCRdb handled the public reads itself, with Q25 trimming in fastp and clone calling in MiXCR, and kept productive beta chains. Here each entry gathers all rows of one CDR3 protein and keeps the most common genes and DNA. In this record, the V and J calls reflect TCRdb's handling and not the investigators' own analysis. This sample holds approximately 550,000 distinct CDR3 sequences; over 15% were observed only once. More than 13% of the sample is held by the ten biggest clonotypes.

The sequence was collected from a man aged 30-40 years who received the YFV17D yellow fever vaccine. The specimen comprised PBMCs, sampled 15 days after the yellow fever booster vaccination.

The CDR3 in this case is CASSTGDYEQYF. The nucleotide sequence reads as follows: TGTGCCAGCAGTACAGGGGACTACGAGCAGTACTTC. The chain is assembled from TRBV6-2 or TRBV6-3 and TRBJ2-7, with TRBD1 identical over 7 junction bases. Trimmed from V: 5 bases; trimmed from J: 3 bases; junction bases lacking a gene match: 1. CDR1 is given as MNHEY and CDR2 as SVGEGT, both from the germline V gene. From its cysteine to its phenylalanine, the CDR3 spans 12 amino acids. Of the read, only the CDR3 DNA is kept; its 36 bases are in frame from base 1.